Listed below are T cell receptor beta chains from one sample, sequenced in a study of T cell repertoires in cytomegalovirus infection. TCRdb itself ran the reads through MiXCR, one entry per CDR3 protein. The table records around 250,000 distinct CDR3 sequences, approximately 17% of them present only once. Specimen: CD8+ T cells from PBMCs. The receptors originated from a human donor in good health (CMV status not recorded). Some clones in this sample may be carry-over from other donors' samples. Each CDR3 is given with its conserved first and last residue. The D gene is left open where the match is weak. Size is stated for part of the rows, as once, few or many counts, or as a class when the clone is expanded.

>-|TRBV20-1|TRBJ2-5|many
CSARWGLILETQYF
TGCAGTGCTAGATGGGGACTTATCCTAGAGACCCAGTACTTC
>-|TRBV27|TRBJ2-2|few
CASSLSDGTLHLGELFF
TGTGCCAGCAGTTTATCGGACGGGACACTGCACCTCGGGGAGCTGTTTTTT
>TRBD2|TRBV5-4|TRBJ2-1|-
CASSLPLHGRGGNYNEQFF
TGTGCCAGCAGCTTGCCCCTTCACGGGCGGGGGGGAAACTACAATGAGCAGTTCTTC
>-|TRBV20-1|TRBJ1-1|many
CSAYREGMNTEAFF
TGCAGTGCTTACCGCGAGGGCATGAACACTGAAGCTTTCTTT
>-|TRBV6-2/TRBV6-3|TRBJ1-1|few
CASSYSIGGATMNTEAFF
TGTGCCAGCAGTTACTCGATCGGGGGCGCGACAATGAACACTGAAGCTTTCTTT
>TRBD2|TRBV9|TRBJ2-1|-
CASSVRTSGGVTPDDNEQFF
TGTGCCAGCAGCGTTCGGACTAGCGGGGGGGTAACACCAGATGACAATGAGCAGTTCTTC
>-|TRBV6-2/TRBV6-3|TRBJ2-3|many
CASSPRLGGSSTDTQYF
TGTGCCAGCAGTCCACGGCTTGGGGGTTCTAGCACAGATACGCAGTATTTT
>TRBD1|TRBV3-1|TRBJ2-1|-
CASSRAFGTESYNEQFF
TGTGCCAGCAGCCGCGCGTTCGGGACAGAGTCCTACAATGAGCAGTTCTTC
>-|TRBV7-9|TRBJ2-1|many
CASSLEGGNYNEQFF
TGTGCCAGCAGCTTAGAAGGCGGAAACTACAATGAGCAGTTCTTC
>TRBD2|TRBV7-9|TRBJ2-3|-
CASSPTERGGLFTDTQYF
TGTGCCAGCAGCCCCACGGAGCGGGGGGGCCTTTTCACAGATACGCAGTATTTT
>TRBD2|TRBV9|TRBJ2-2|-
CASSASGTSGGPTGELFF
TGTGCCAGCAGCGCCTCCGGGACTAGCGGGGGGCCTACCGGGGAGCTGTTTTTT
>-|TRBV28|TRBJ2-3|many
CASSLGPGTDTDTQYF
TGTGCCAGCAGTTTAGGCCCTGGAACAGACACAGATACGCAGTATTTT
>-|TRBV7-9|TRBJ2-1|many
CASSYGKNHNEQFF
TGTGCCAGCAGCTACGGAAAAAATCACAATGAGCAGTTCTTC
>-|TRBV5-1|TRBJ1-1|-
CASSLFPGEEATEAFF
TGCGCCAGCAGCTTATTCCCAGGAGAAGAGGCCACTGAAGCTTTCTTT
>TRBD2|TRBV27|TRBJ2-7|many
CASSLLSSGVYEQYF
TGTGCCAGCAGTTTATTGTCTAGCGGGGTTTACGAGCAGTACTTC
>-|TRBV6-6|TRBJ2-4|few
CASSPPLTLTGAIPKNIQYF
TGTGCCAGCAGCCCTCCTCTAACACTAACCGGGGCAATACCCAAAAACATTCAGTACTTC
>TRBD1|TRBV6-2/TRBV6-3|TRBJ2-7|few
CASNQGVAYEQYF
TGTGCCAGCAACCAGGGGGTCGCCTACGAGCAGTACTTC
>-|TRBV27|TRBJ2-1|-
CASSFSDMHEQFF
TGTGCCAGCAGTTTCTCCGATATGCATGAGCAGTTCTTC
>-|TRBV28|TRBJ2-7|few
CASSLPLLEQYF
TGTGCCAGCAGTTTACCCCTCCTCGAGCAGTACTTC
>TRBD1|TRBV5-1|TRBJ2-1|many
CASSPLDRKSSYNEQFF
TGCGCCAGCAGCCCACTGGACAGGAAAAGCTCCTACAATGAGCAGTTCTTC
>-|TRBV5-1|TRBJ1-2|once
CASSLGSTDNYGYTF
TGCGCCAGCAGCTTGGGGTCAACGGATAACTATGGCTACACCTTC
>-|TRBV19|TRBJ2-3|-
CASSIRDTGTDTQYF
TGTGCCAGTAGTATCAGGGACACAGGAACAGATACGCAGTATTTT
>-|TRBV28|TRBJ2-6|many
CASSELGVTGANVLTF
TGTGCCAGCAGCGAGTTAGGAGTGACTGGGGCCAACGTCCTGACTTTC
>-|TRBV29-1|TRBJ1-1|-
CSVDRDATEAFF
TGCAGCGTTGATCGGGACGCCACTGAAGCTTTCTTT
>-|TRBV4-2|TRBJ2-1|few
CASSQQSPWNEQFF
TGTGCCAGCAGCCAACAATCCCCCTGGAATGAGCAGTTCTTC
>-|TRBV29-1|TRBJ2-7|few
CSVELGTPYEQYF
TGCAGCGTTGAGCTTGGGACACCATACGAGCAGTACTTC
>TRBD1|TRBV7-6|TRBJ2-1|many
CASSADRGNEQFF
TGTGCCAGCAGCGCCGACAGGGGTAATGAGCAGTTCTTC
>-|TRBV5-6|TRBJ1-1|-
CASSPDMNTEAFF
TGTGCCAGCAGCCCTGATATGAACACTGAAGCTTTCTTT
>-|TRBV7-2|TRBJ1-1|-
CASSPRYQGKGNTEAFF
TGTGCCAGCAGCCCCCGGTATCAGGGGAAGGGGAACACTGAAGCTTTCTTT
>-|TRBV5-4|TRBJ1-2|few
CASSLAAGRNGYTF
TGTGCCAGCAGCTTGGCCGCAGGGCGCAATGGCTACACCTTC
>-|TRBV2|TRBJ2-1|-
CASSGSSYNEQFF
TGTGCCAGCAGCGGGAGTTCCTACAATGAGCAGTTCTTC
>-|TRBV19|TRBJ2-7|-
CASSSSSGLEQYF
TGTGCCAGTAGTTCGTCCTCGGGCCTCGAGCAGTACTTC
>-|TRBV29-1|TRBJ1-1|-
CSAHAPAGLNTEAFF
TGCAGCGCCCACGCCCCGGCGGGCCTGAACACTGAAGCTTTCTTT
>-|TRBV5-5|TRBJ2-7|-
CASSRGIGSYEQYF
TGTGCCAGCAGCAGGGGTATCGGGTCCTACGAGCAGTACTTC
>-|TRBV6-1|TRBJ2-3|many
CASSVSGWAIADTQYF
TGTGCCAGCAGCGTCAGCGGTTGGGCTATCGCAGATACGCAGTATTTT
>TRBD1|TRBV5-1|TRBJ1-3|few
CASSSDRSINTIYF
TGCGCCAGCAGCTCGGACAGGAGCATAAACACCATATATTTT
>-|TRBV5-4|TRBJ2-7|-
CASSLAGGIEQYF
TGTGCCAGCAGCTTGGCCGGAGGGATAGAGCAGTACTTC
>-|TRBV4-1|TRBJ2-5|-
CASSQDRGVGETQYF
TGCGCCAGCAGCCAAGATAGGGGGGTAGGGGAGACCCAGTACTTC
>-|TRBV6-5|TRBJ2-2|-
CASSYSASSTGELFF
TGTGCCAGCAGTTACTCGGCCAGTTCCACCGGGGAGCTGTTTTTT
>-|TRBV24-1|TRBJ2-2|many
CATSGGDAGFTGELFF
TGTGCCACCAGTGGGGGGGATGCGGGATTCACCGGGGAGCTGTTTTTT
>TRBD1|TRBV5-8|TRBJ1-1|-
CASKKGTENTEAFF
TGTGCCAGCAAGAAAGGGACAGAGAACACTGAAGCTTTCTTT
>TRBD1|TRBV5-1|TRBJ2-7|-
CASSSGQGISDEQYF
TGCGCCAGCAGCAGCGGACAGGGGATTAGCGACGAGCAGTACTTC
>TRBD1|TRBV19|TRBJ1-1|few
CASRATGKTEAFF
TGTGCCAGTAGAGCGACAGGGAAGACTGAAGCTTTCTTT
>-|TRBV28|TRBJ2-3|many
CASTSGGAGEGKLLTDTQYF
TGTGCCAGCACCTCGGGGGGCGCAGGGGAAGGGAAATTGTTGACAGATACGCAGTATTTT
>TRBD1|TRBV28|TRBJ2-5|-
CASSLDRVLETQYF
TGTGCCAGCAGTTTGGACAGGGTCCTGGAGACCCAGTACTTC